A selection of T cell receptor beta chains follows, all from one sample in a study of T cells in Graves' hyperthyroidism and ophthalmopathy. Each CDR3 protein gets one entry after TCRdb re-called the multiplex PCR reads with MiXCR. The data show roughly 360,000 distinct CDR3 sequences, less than 15% seen once. The specimen was blood. The receptor source for this set is a man aged 25 to 45 with Graves' hyperthyroidism that later progressed to Graves' ophthalmopathy. Each CDR3 is given with its conserved first and last residue. The D gene is left open where the match is weak. Rows may omit the clone size; those that give it use once, few, many or a size class.

clone_size: NA; v_call: TRBV9; d_call: NA; cdr3_length: 15; j_call: TRBJ1-1; cdr3_nt: TGTGCCAGCAGCCCCCATCGGGACGGGAACACTGAAGCTTTCTTT; cdr3_aa: CASSPHRDGNTEAFF
clone_size: many; v_call: TRBV6-1; d_call: NA; cdr3_length: 15; j_call: TRBJ1-5; cdr3_nt: TGTGCCAGCAGTGGACGGCCGGGGGGCAATCAGCCCCAGCATTTT; cdr3_aa: CASSGRPGGNQPQHF
clone_size: NA; v_call: TRBV18; d_call: NA; cdr3_length: 15; j_call: TRBJ1-2; cdr3_nt: TGTGCCAGCTCACCAGGGCAGGGGCTCTCGGATGGCTACACCTTC; cdr3_aa: CASSPGQGLSDGYTF
clone_size: many; v_call: TRBV7-2; d_call: TRBD2; cdr3_length: 15; j_call: TRBJ2-3; cdr3_nt: TGTGCCAGCAACTTCGGCGGGGGGGTCGGAGATACGCAGTATTTT; cdr3_aa: CASNFGGGVGDTQYF
clone_size: many; v_call: TRBV7-2; d_call: TRBD1; cdr3_length: 17; j_call: TRBJ2-3; cdr3_nt: TGTGCCAGCAGCAGATCCCCGGGACAGGGGGCGACAGATACGCAGTATTTT; cdr3_aa: CASSRSPGQGATDTQYF
clone_size: few; v_call: TRBV28; d_call: NA; cdr3_length: 12; j_call: TRBJ1-2; cdr3_nt: TGTGCCAGCAGTTCCTCCGGGACTCCCGACACCTTC; cdr3_aa: CASSSSGTPDTF
clone_size: many; v_call: TRBV2; d_call: TRBD2; cdr3_length: 16; j_call: TRBJ2-7; cdr3_nt: TGTGCCAGTAAACTAGCGGGGAGGTCTAGCTCCTACGAGCAGTACTTC; cdr3_aa: CASKLAGRSSSYEQYF
clone_size: many; v_call: TRBV11-2; d_call: NA; cdr3_length: 15; j_call: TRBJ1-2; cdr3_nt: TGTGCCAGCAGCCCGATAGCCGGAGCTAACTATGGCTACACCTTC; cdr3_aa: CASSPIAGANYGYTF
clone_size: many; v_call: TRBV3-1; d_call: NA; cdr3_length: 16; j_call: TRBJ1-1; cdr3_nt: TGTGCCAGCAGCCAGGACTGGGGACGGGCGAACACTGAAGCTTTCTTT; cdr3_aa: CASSQDWGRANTEAFF
clone_size: NA; v_call: TRBV4-1; d_call: TRBD1; cdr3_length: 16; j_call: TRBJ1-1; cdr3_nt: TGCGCCAGCAGCCAACGCTTTACAGGGGAAAACACTGAAGCTTTCTTT; cdr3_aa: CASSQRFTGENTEAFF
clone_size: NA; v_call: TRBV3-1; d_call: TRBD2; cdr3_length: 16; j_call: TRBJ2-5; cdr3_nt: TGTGCCAGCAGCCATCGACTAGCCTGGGTGGGGGAGACCCAGTACTTC; cdr3_aa: CASSHRLAWVGETQYF
clone_size: few; v_call: TRBV20-1; d_call: TRBD1; cdr3_length: 15; j_call: TRBJ2-5; cdr3_nt: TGCAGTGCTAGAAACGACAGGGGCGCGGGAGAGACCCAGTACTTC; cdr3_aa: CSARNDRGAGETQYF
clone_size: many; v_call: TRBV19; d_call: NA; cdr3_length: 16; j_call: TRBJ1-6; cdr3_nt: TGTGCCAGTAGTTTTCTGACCCTAACGAGAAGTTCACCCCTCCACTTT; cdr3_aa: CASSFLTLTRSSPLHF
clone_size: few; v_call: TRBV29-1; d_call: TRBD1; cdr3_length: 12; j_call: TRBJ1-1; cdr3_nt: TGCAGCGTTGACAGGGGGCCCACTGAAGCTTTCTTT; cdr3_aa: CSVDRGPTEAFF
clone_size: NA; v_call: TRBV7-9; d_call: NA; cdr3_length: 14; j_call: TRBJ2-4; cdr3_nt: TGTGCCAGCAGCCCAAAAGGGGGCAAAAACATTCAGTACTTC; cdr3_aa: CASSPKGGKNIQYF
clone_size: many; v_call: TRBV2; d_call: NA; cdr3_length: 15; j_call: TRBJ2-3; cdr3_nt: TGTGCCAGCAGTGAAGCCCGAGGTAGCACAGATACGCAGTATTTT; cdr3_aa: CASSEARGSTDTQYF
clone_size: NA; v_call: TRBV25-1; d_call: TRBD1; cdr3_length: 15; j_call: TRBJ1-2; cdr3_nt: TGTGCCAGCAGTGACGAGAACAGGGGAGTCTATGGCTACACCTTC; cdr3_aa: CASSDENRGVYGYTF
clone_size: many; v_call: TRBV11-2; d_call: NA; cdr3_length: 15; j_call: TRBJ1-1; cdr3_nt: TGTGCCAGCAGCTTAGATGCAGTTATGAACACTGAAGCTTTCTTT; cdr3_aa: CASSLDAVMNTEAFF
clone_size: many; v_call: TRBV7-2; d_call: NA; cdr3_length: 12; j_call: TRBJ1-2; cdr3_nt: TGTGCCAGCAGCTTAGGGTTCGGTGGCTACACCTTC; cdr3_aa: CASSLGFGGYTF
clone_size: few; v_call: TRBV7-3; d_call: NA; cdr3_length: 17; j_call: TRBJ1-5; cdr3_nt: TGTGCCAGCAGCTTAAGGTACAGGAACTATAGCAATCAGCCCCAGCATTTT; cdr3_aa: CASSLRYRNYSNQPQHF
clone_size: NA; v_call: TRBV3-1; d_call: NA; cdr3_length: 15; j_call: TRBJ2-3; cdr3_nt: TGTGCCAGCAGCCAAGGTAACGGGGGGCCAGATACGCAGTATTTT; cdr3_aa: CASSQGNGGPDTQYF
clone_size: many; v_call: TRBV28; d_call: NA; cdr3_length: 14; j_call: TRBJ1-2; cdr3_nt: TGTGCCAGCAGCCTCGGGACTACTAACTATGGCTACACCTTC; cdr3_aa: CASSLGTTNYGYTF
clone_size: many; v_call: TRBV11-2; d_call: NA; cdr3_length: 16; j_call: TRBJ2-1; cdr3_nt: TGTGCCAGCAGCTTGATGCATTTGGGCCCTTACAATGAGCAGTTCTTC; cdr3_aa: CASSLMHLGPYNEQFF
clone_size: NA; v_call: TRBV4-1; d_call: NA; cdr3_length: 16; j_call: TRBJ2-3; cdr3_nt: TGCGCCAGCAGCCAAGATCCCGCTCTCAATGGGGATACGCAGTATTTT; cdr3_aa: CASSQDPALNGDTQYF
clone_size: NA; v_call: TRBV7-9; d_call: NA; cdr3_length: 15; j_call: TRBJ2-3; cdr3_nt: TGTGCCAGCAGCCCCACAGGGAGTAGCACAGATACGCAGTATTTT; cdr3_aa: CASSPTGSSTDTQYF
clone_size: many; v_call: TRBV7-9; d_call: TRBD1; cdr3_length: 15; j_call: TRBJ2-5; cdr3_nt: TGTGCCAGCAGCCCTCTGACAGGGTTTGTAAAGACCCAGTACTTC; cdr3_aa: CASSPLTGFVKTQYF
clone_size: many; v_call: TRBV5-1; d_call: NA; cdr3_length: 13; j_call: TRBJ1-5; cdr3_nt: TGTGCCAGCAGTTTAGCCGGCAATCAGCCCCAGCATTTT; cdr3_aa: CASSLAGNQPQHF
clone_size: many; v_call: TRBV7-9; d_call: NA; cdr3_length: 17; j_call: TRBJ2-1; cdr3_nt: TGTGCCAGCAGCTATAACCCCGACATGGTAAGATACAATGAGCAGTTCTTC; cdr3_aa: CASSYNPDMVRYNEQFF
clone_size: many; v_call: TRBV7-9; d_call: TRBD2; cdr3_length: 16; j_call: TRBJ2-1; cdr3_nt: TGTGCCAGCAGCCCCCGCGGGGGTCGCTCCTACAATGAGCAGTTCTTC; cdr3_aa: CASSPRGGRSYNEQFF
clone_size: many; v_call: TRBV2; d_call: NA; cdr3_length: 14; j_call: TRBJ2-1; cdr3_nt: TGTGCCAGACAGCGGGTAGCCTCCTACAATGAGCAGTTCTTC; cdr3_aa: CARQRVASYNEQFF
clone_size: few; v_call: TRBV29-1; d_call: TRBD2; cdr3_length: 12; j_call: TRBJ2-1; cdr3_nt: TGCTTAGCGGGGGGTTCCTACAATGAGCAGTTCTTC; cdr3_aa: CLAGGSYNEQFF
clone_size: few; v_call: TRBV5-8; d_call: NA; cdr3_length: 13; j_call: TRBJ1-2; cdr3_nt: TGTGCCAGCAAAGAACCCACTAACTATGGCTACACCTTC; cdr3_aa: CASKEPTNYGYTF
clone_size: NA; v_call: TRBV7-3; d_call: NA; cdr3_length: 15; j_call: TRBJ2-3; cdr3_nt: TGTGCCAGCAGCCACGGTCGGAGGGGGGGAGATACGCAGTATTTT; cdr3_aa: CASSHGRRGGDTQYF
clone_size: few; v_call: TRBV5-6; d_call: NA; cdr3_length: 14; j_call: TRBJ2-1; cdr3_nt: TGTGCCAGCAGCTTGCGGACAGCCCACAATGAGCAGTTCTTC; cdr3_aa: CASSLRTAHNEQFF
clone_size: many; v_call: TRBV28; d_call: NA; cdr3_length: 12; j_call: TRBJ1-5; cdr3_nt: TGTGCCAGCAGTCCCACATACCAGCCCCAGCATTTT; cdr3_aa: CASSPTYQPQHF
clone_size: few; v_call: TRBV6-1; d_call: TRBD1; cdr3_length: 14; j_call: TRBJ2-4; cdr3_nt: TGTGCCAGCAGCGAAGACAGGGGCAAAAACATTCAGTACTTC; cdr3_aa: CASSEDRGKNIQYF
clone_size: few; v_call: TRBV4-1; d_call: NA; cdr3_length: 15; j_call: TRBJ2-1; cdr3_nt: TGCGCCAGCAGCCAAGATCCCAGGGCCTACAATGAGCAGTTCTTC; cdr3_aa: CASSQDPRAYNEQFF
clone_size: many; v_call: TRBV28; d_call: NA; cdr3_length: 14; j_call: TRBJ1-1; cdr3_nt: TGTGCCAGCAGCCCATACCTCATGAACACTGAAGCTTTCTTT; cdr3_aa: CASSPYLMNTEAFF
clone_size: many; v_call: TRBV20-1; d_call: NA; cdr3_length: 11; j_call: TRBJ1-1; cdr3_nt: TGCAGTGCTGGGTTATACGGAGGGGCTTTCTTT; cdr3_aa: CSAGLYGGAFF
clone_size: NA; v_call: TRBV12-3/TRBV12-4; d_call: TRBD1; cdr3_length: 15; j_call: TRBJ1-6; cdr3_nt: TGTGCCAGCAGTCCTGGACAGGGGGCCGTTTCACCCCTCCACTTT; cdr3_aa: CASSPGQGAVSPLHF
clone_size: many; v_call: TRBV11-3; d_call: NA; cdr3_length: 13; j_call: TRBJ2-1; cdr3_nt: TGTGCCAGCAGCGTCAGAACAGGGTTTGAGCAGTTCTTC; cdr3_aa: CASSVRTGFEQFF
clone_size: few; v_call: TRBV19; d_call: NA; cdr3_length: 13; j_call: TRBJ1-5; cdr3_nt: TGTGCCAGTAGTAAGGGGTCGAATCAGCCCCAGCATTTT; cdr3_aa: CASSKGSNQPQHF
clone_size: many; v_call: TRBV9; d_call: NA; cdr3_length: 15; j_call: TRBJ1-1; cdr3_nt: TGTGCCAGCGGGGGACGTCGGGAAGGGTACACTGAAGCTTTCTTT; cdr3_aa: CASGGRREGYTEAFF
clone_size: many; v_call: TRBV9; d_call: NA; cdr3_length: 14; j_call: TRBJ2-2; cdr3_nt: TGTGCCAGCAGCTTGAGGGGGAGCACCGGGGAGCTGTTTTTT; cdr3_aa: CASSLRGSTGELFF
clone_size: few; v_call: TRBV3-1; d_call: NA; cdr3_length: 15; j_call: TRBJ1-1; cdr3_nt: TGTGCCAGCAGCCGCCCGGGACACCAGAACACTGAAGCTTTCTTT; cdr3_aa: CASSRPGHQNTEAFF
clone_size: many; v_call: TRBV2; d_call: NA; cdr3_length: 14; j_call: TRBJ1-1; cdr3_nt: TGTGCCAGCAGTGAGCGTCAGACGAACACTGAAGCTTTCTTT; cdr3_aa: CASSERQTNTEAFF
clone_size: many; v_call: TRBV7-8; d_call: NA; cdr3_length: 15; j_call: TRBJ2-6; cdr3_nt: TGTGCCAGCAGCTTAAGGCAATCTGGGGCCAACGTCCTGACTTTC; cdr3_aa: CASSLRQSGANVLTF
clone_size: many; v_call: TRBV3-1; d_call: TRBD1; cdr3_length: 18; j_call: TRBJ1-1; cdr3_nt: TGTGCCAGCAGCCCTCCGAGAAACAGGGGGCCCATGAACACTGAAGCTTTCTTT; cdr3_aa: CASSPPRNRGPMNTEAFF
clone_size: many; v_call: TRBV20-1; d_call: NA; cdr3_length: 13; j_call: TRBJ1-1; cdr3_nt: TGCAGTGCTAGAGGGAATCTGAACACTGAAGCTTTCTTT; cdr3_aa: CSARGNLNTEAFF
clone_size: many; v_call: TRBV2; d_call: NA; cdr3_length: 12; j_call: TRBJ2-1; cdr3_nt: TGTGCCAGCAGTGACAGGGGCCGGGAGCAGTTCTTC; cdr3_aa: CASSDRGREQFF
clone_size: many; v_call: TRBV3-1; d_call: TRBD1; cdr3_length: 17; j_call: TRBJ2-4; cdr3_nt: TGTGCCAGCAGCCGAAACTCCGGGACAGGGTCCAAAAACATTCAGTACTTC; cdr3_aa: CASSRNSGTGSKNIQYF
clone_size: few; v_call: TRBV5-1; d_call: TRBD1; cdr3_length: 13; j_call: TRBJ1-2; cdr3_nt: TGCGCCAGCAGCGAGGGACAGGCGAATGGCTACACCTTC; cdr3_aa: CASSEGQANGYTF
clone_size: many; v_call: TRBV3-1; d_call: TRBD1; cdr3_length: 14; j_call: TRBJ1-4; cdr3_nt: TGTGCCAGCAGCCCCACAGGGGTGAGTGAAAAACTGTTTTTT; cdr3_aa: CASSPTGVSEKLFF
clone_size: few; v_call: TRBV27; d_call: NA; cdr3_length: 14; j_call: TRBJ2-7; cdr3_nt: TGTGCCAGCAGTATAGCGGTTACTTCCTACGAGCAGTACTTC; cdr3_aa: CASSIAVTSYEQYF
clone_size: NA; v_call: TRBV5-1; d_call: TRBD2; cdr3_length: 14; j_call: TRBJ2-3; cdr3_nt: TGCGCCAGCAGCTTACTAGCGGGGTCCGATACGCAGTATTTT; cdr3_aa: CASSLLAGSDTQYF
clone_size: NA; v_call: TRBV10-2; d_call: NA; cdr3_length: 14; j_call: TRBJ2-5; cdr3_nt: TGCGCCAGCAGTGCGGGTGGGCCAGGAGAGACCCAGTACTTC; cdr3_aa: CASSAGGPGETQYF
clone_size: many; v_call: TRBV28; d_call: TRBD1; cdr3_length: 15; j_call: TRBJ1-1; cdr3_nt: TGTGCCAGCATTGCACAGGGGGCTTGGGTCGCTGAAGCTTTCTTT; cdr3_aa: CASIAQGAWVAEAFF
clone_size: many; v_call: TRBV18; d_call: NA; cdr3_length: 14; j_call: TRBJ2-7; cdr3_nt: TGTGCCAGCTCACGCAGGTCGAAGGGCGACGAGCAGTACTTC; cdr3_aa: CASSRRSKGDEQYF
clone_size: many; v_call: TRBV27; d_call: NA; cdr3_length: 15; j_call: TRBJ1-1; cdr3_nt: TGTGCCAGCAGTGCCACTTGGGGGGTGAACACTGAAGCTTTCTTT; cdr3_aa: CASSATWGVNTEAFF
clone_size: many; v_call: TRBV6-1; d_call: NA; cdr3_length: 17; j_call: TRBJ1-2; cdr3_nt: TGTGCCAGCAGTGAAAGCCTTTCGGGATCCTTTTCCTATGGCTACACCTTC; cdr3_aa: CASSESLSGSFSYGYTF